The clone carrying this TCR beta chain was counted many times. Unique molecular identifiers were incorporated during preparation of the TCRbeta library. Via MiXCR, TCRdb re-called the PCR reads, giving one row per CDR3 protein. The sample lists roughly 670,000 distinct CDR3 sequences; under 15% were seen once. This sample was taken from a study of T-cell reconstitution after alpha-beta-depleted transplantation in children. The CDR3 runs 18 residues. Germline CDR1 is MNHEY and CDR2 is SVGAGI. Trimming cost V 3 bases and J 5 bases, with 26 bases left between them. The clonotype originates from a girl between 2 and 10 years old with congenital amegakaryocytic thrombocytopenia, due to receive a stem cell transplant. This chain connects TRBV6-5 to TRBJ2-7; D is perhaps TRBD1 (6 bases). The sequenced sample was PBMCs, obtained before TCRalphabeta/CD19-depleted stem cell transplant. Here the CDR3 reads CASSYTEGFPGDLDEQYF. The CDR3 coding sequence is TGTGCCAGCAGTTATACCGAGGGATTCCCAGGGGATCTTGACGAGCAGTACTTC.